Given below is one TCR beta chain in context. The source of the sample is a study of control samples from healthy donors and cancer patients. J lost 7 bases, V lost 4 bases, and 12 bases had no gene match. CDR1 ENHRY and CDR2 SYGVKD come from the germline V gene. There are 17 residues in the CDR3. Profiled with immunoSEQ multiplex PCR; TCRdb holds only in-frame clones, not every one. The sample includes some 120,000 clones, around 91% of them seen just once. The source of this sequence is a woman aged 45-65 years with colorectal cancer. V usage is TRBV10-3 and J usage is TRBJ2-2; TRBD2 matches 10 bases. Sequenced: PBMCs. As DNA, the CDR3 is TGTGCCATCAGTGGTGCGAGCGGGAGGGCCTTGGTCGGGGAGCTGTTTTTT. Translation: CAISGASGRALVGELFF.